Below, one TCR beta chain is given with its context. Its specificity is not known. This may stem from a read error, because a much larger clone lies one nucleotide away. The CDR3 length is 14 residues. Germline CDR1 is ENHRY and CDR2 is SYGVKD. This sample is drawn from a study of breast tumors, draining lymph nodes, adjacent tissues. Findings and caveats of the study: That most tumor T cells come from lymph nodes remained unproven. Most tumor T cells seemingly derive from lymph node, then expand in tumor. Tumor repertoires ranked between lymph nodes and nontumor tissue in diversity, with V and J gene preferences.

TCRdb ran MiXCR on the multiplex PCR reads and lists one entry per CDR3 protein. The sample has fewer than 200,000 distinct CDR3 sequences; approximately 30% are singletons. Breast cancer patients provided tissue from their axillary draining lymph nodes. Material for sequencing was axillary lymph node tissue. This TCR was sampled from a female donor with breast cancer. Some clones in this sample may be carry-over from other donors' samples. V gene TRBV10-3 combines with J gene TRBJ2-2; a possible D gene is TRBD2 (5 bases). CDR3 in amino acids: CASSQERNTGELLF. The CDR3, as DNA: TGTGCCAGCTCACAAGAAAGAAACACCGGGGAGCTGCTTTTT.